This section outlines one TCR beta chain sequence together with its context. The CDR3 length is 14 residues. The V gene lost 4 bases and the J gene lost 4 bases, with 12 bases spanning the gap. Germline CDR1 is SGHAT and CDR2 is FQNNGV. This specimen belongs to a study of T cell changes during pregnancy in multiple sclerosis. Libraries were prepared by immunoSEQ multiplex PCR; TCRdb keeps only in-frame clonotypes and omits some of them. The table lists about 100,000 clones, around 94% of them singletons. The specimen comprised peripheral blood, sampled in the first trimester of pregnancy. The origin of this receptor is a female donor with multiple sclerosis, enrolled in a pregnancy study. The chain is built from TRBV11-2 and TRBJ2-3, with D perhaps TRBD2 (6 bases). CDR3 bases: TGTGCCAGCAGCTCGGGGGTCCCCCCAGATACGCAGTATTTT. Amino acid sequence: CASSSGVPPDTQYF.